The 32 T cell receptor beta chains reported below all come from one sample, sequenced in a study of T cells in Graves' hyperthyroidism and ophthalmopathy. Amplified TCR beta CDR3 regions came from RNA transcripts. With the HTBI primer set, the TCR CDR3 went through a first round of RT-PCR. Each CDR3 protein is one row after TCRdb ran MiXCR on the multiplex PCR reads. This table holds approximately 590,000 distinct CDR3 sequences, approximately 14% found once. Specimen: blood. The receptors shown here come from a woman under 40 with Graves' hyperthyroidism.

This clonotype was counted ten times or more. The rearrangement uses TRBV11-2 and TRBJ2-3; no clear D. The length of the CDR3 is 15 residues. The germline CDR1 and CDR2 sequences are SGHAT and FQNNGV. The V end lost 1 base, the J end lost 2 bases, and 10 bases lay between the germline ends. The CDR3 DNA sequence: TGTGCCAGCAGCTTAGGCCCGGATCTCACAGATACGCAGTATTTT. Its protein is CASSLGPDLTDTQYF.

The table lists this clonotype with many counts. The chain carries TRBV7-3 and TRBJ2-5, with TRBD2 as a possible D gene (6 bases). V shed 2 bases and J shed 5 bases, with 9 bases lying between them. In germline, CDR1 is SGHTA, CDR2 FQGTGA. The CDR3 contains 13 residues. CDR3 sequence (DNA): TGTGCCAGCAGCTTATCGCGGGATGAGACCCAGTACTTC. Protein: CASSLSRDETQYF.

This clonotype has a handful of counts. The chain links TRBV9 to TRBJ2-3; no reliable D call. This CDR3 is built from 13 residues. Deletions cut 0 bases from V and 10 bases from J, with 12 bases between. Germline values: CDR1 SGDLS, CDR2 YYNGEE. The CDR3: CASSVGGFDAQYF. CDR3 DNA: TGTGCCAGCAGCGTAGGAGGTTTCGATGCGCAGTATTTT.

This chain uses TRBV20-1 with TRBJ1-1; the D gene is possibly TRBD1 (5 bases). V shed 1 base and J shed 7 bases, with 13 bases lying between them. The germline V gene has CDR1 DFQATT and CDR2 SNEGSKA (reference sequence). The CDR3 is 13 amino acids. The CDR3 nucleotides read TGCAGTGCTAGAGCGTTACTGGGGCTTGAAGCTTTCTTT. As protein: CSARALLGLEAFF.

This clonotype appeared many times. J is TRBJ2-1 and V is TRBV27; no clear D. The CDR3 length is 15 residues. V dropped 2 bases and J dropped 0 bases, with 8 bases sitting between them. Germline-derived CDR1 and CDR2 are MNHEY and SMNVEV (reference sequence). The CDR3 spells CASSLPGTSYNEQFF. In DNA form, the CDR3 reads TGTGCCAGCAGTTTACCGGGCACCTCCTACAATGAGCAGTTCTTC.

V gene TRBV5-1 combines with J gene TRBJ2-7, with a possible D match to TRBD2 (6 bases). Deletions cut 0 bases from V and 4 bases from J, with 11 bases between. The germline V gene encodes CDR1 SGHRS and CDR2 YFSETQ. This CDR3 has 14 amino acids. CDR3 loop: CASSLAVGRYEQYF. CDR3 DNA sequence: TGCGCCAGCAGCTTGGCCGTAGGGAGGTACGAGCAGTACTTC. Supplemented by reference TRBV5-1 and TRBJ2-7, the full variable domain reads KAGVTQTPRYLIKTRGQQVTLSCSPISGHRSVSWYQQTPGQGLQFLFEYFSETQRNKGNFPGRFSGRQFSNSRSEMNVSTLELGDSALYLCASSLAVGRYEQYFGPGTRLTVT.

As for this clonotype: A much larger clone lies a single base off, so this may be a read error. This rearrangement joins TRBV2 to TRBJ2-3; D is perhaps TRBD2 (5 bases). The V gene's germline CDR1 is SNHLY and CDR2 FYNNEI. V was cut by 3 bases and J by 4 bases, with 14 bases left in between. This CDR3 has 15 residues. This chain's CDR3 is CASSEGILGADTQYF. The CDR3 coding sequence is TGTGCCAGCAGTGAGGGGATCCTGGGAGCAGATACGCAGTATTTT.

In its sample, this clonotype was seen many times. This chain connects TRBV28 to TRBJ2-1, with D perhaps matching TRBD1 (5 bases). The CDR3 length is 16 residues. V gave up 5 bases and J gave up 1 base, with 15 bases separating them. Germline V gives CDR1 MDHEN, CDR2 SYDVKM. In nucleotides, the CDR3 is TGTGCCAGCAGTACCATCCAGGGTATTTCCTACAATGAGCAGTTCTTC. Protein: CASSTIQGISYNEQFF.

This clonotype appeared many times. The chain employs TRBV11-1 and TRBJ2-7; 14 positions agree with TRBD2. V shed 5 bases and J 6 bases; nucleotides not matched to a gene: 6. The germline V gene encodes CDR1 SGHAT and CDR2 FQDESV (reference sequence). The CDR3 covers 15 residues. DNA of the CDR3: TGTGCCAGCAGCACGGGACTAGCGGGAGAGCGCGAGCAGTACTTC. It yields the protein CASSTGLAGEREQYF.

V usage is TRBV7-6 and J usage is TRBJ1-1; TRBD1 is a possible D gene (6 bases). CDR1 is SGHVS, CDR2 FNYEAQ, per germline. Trimming removed 5 bases at V and 10 bases at J, with 11 bases between. This CDR3 spans 11 amino acids. The CDR3 is CASSAGTLAFF. The CDR3 bases are TGTGCCAGCAGCGCCGGGACATTAGCTTTCTTT. Looking up the rest from reference TRBV7-6 and TRBJ1-1 gives the full variable domain: GAGVSQSPRYKVTKRGQDVALRCDPISGHVSLYWYRQALGQGPEFLTYFNYEAQQDKSGLPNDRFSAERPEGSISTLTIQRTEQRDSAMYRCASSAGTLAFFGQGTRLTVV.

This clonotype was recorded many times. The V gene is TRBV10-3, the J gene TRBJ2-3; possible D gene TRBD1, 5 bases. The CDR3 runs to 14 residues. Trimming shortened V by 5 bases and J by 2 bases, and 11 bases separated the two germline ends. CDR1 ENHRY and CDR2 SYGVKD come from the germline V gene. As DNA, the CDR3 is TGTGCCATCAGTCAGGGCGAAAACACAGATACGCAGTATTTT. This codes for CAISQGENTDTQYF.

In its sample, this clonotype was seen many times. The chain couples TRBV28 to TRBJ2-3; D is possibly TRBD1 (6 bases). V was clipped by 7 bases and J by 4 bases, with 18 bases between them. Germline V gene sequence: CDR1 MDHEN, CDR2 SYDVKM. This CDR3 has 15 amino acids. The CDR3 DNA follows: TGTGCCAGCACCAACAGGGAAGTTTGGGCAGATACGCAGTATTTT. This gives the protein CASTNREVWADTQYF.

This clonotype was counted many times. V and J are TRBV20-1 and TRBJ2-5; 10 positions match TRBD1. Germline V lookup: CDR1 DFQATT, CDR2 SNEGSKA (reference sequence). The CDR3 contains 13 residues. The trim removed 7 bases at V and 3 bases at J, leaving 5 bases unmatched. Here the CDR3 reads CSGSGTGEETQYF. The CDR3 DNA reads TGCAGTGGCTCCGGGACAGGGGAAGAGACCCAGTACTTC.

This clonotype was counted a few times. This rearrangement joins TRBV25-1 to TRBJ1-1; D is uncertain. The V gene's germline CDR1 is MGHDK and CDR2 SYGVNS. Deletions cut 5 bases from V and 3 bases from J, with 13 bases between. CDR3 length equals 14 residues. CDR3 region: CASSTTGGYTEAFF. The CDR3 DNA reads as TGTGCCAGCAGTACCACGGGTGGTTACACTGAAGCTTTCTTT.

The rearrangement joins TRBV6-6 to TRBJ2-1, with 10 bases identical to TRBD2. Germline CDR1 MNHNY, CDR2 SVGAGI (reference sequence). Trimming cost V 0 bases and J 5 bases; bases outside gene matches: 10. This CDR3 is 18 amino acids long. The CDR3 DNA reads TGTGCCAGCAGTTACTCGCGGAGCGGGAGGGCCCAGGACAATGAGCAGTTCTTC. Protein sequence: CASSYSRSGRAQDNEQFF.

This clonotype appeared many times. V and J are TRBV7-2 and TRBJ2-1, with 9 nucleotides matching TRBD1. Germline loops: CDR1 SGHTA, CDR2 FQGNSA. After removal of 0 bases from V and 3 bases from J, the junction contained 3 bases not matched to a gene. This CDR3 has 16 residues. CDR3 bases: TGTGCCAGCAGCTTAGCTCCGGGACAGGGCTACAATGAGCAGTTCTTC. Translating gives CASSLAPGQGYNEQFF.

In its sample, this clonotype was seen many times. The chain is built from TRBV12-3 or TRBV12-4 and TRBJ2-7; TRBD2 aligns across 7 bases. Germline trimming cut 5 bases from V and 2 bases from J; bases unmatched to any gene: 6. CDR3 length equals 14 residues. The CDR3 nucleotides are TGTGCCAGCAGTCCACGGGACTATGCCTACGAGCAGTACTTC. It is translated as CASSPRDYAYEQYF.

This clonotype was found a few times. This rearrangement joins TRBV6-1 to TRBJ1-1; D might be TRBD1 (5 bases). The germline V and J ends were trimmed by 7 bases and 4 bases, with 13 bases remaining between them. From germline, CDR1 is MNHNS and CDR2 SASEGT. This CDR3 comprises 13 residues. The chain's CDR3 is CASTGRRGTEAFF. The CDR3 DNA is TGTGCCAGCACCGGCCGTAGGGGCACTGAAGCTTTCTTT.

This clonotype was observed a few times. The chain employs TRBV2 and TRBJ2-6; D unresolved. The germline V gene encodes CDR1 SNHLY and CDR2 FYNNEI. The germline V and J ends were trimmed by 1 base and 0 bases, with 13 bases remaining between them. The CDR3 consists of 18 residues. The CDR3 is CASSEESLTASGANVLTF. The DNA for the CDR3 is TGTGCCAGCAGTGAAGAATCTCTCACAGCCTCTGGGGCCAACGTCCTGACTTTC.

This clonotype has ten or more counts. CDR3: CASSTSGISDEQFF. The CDR3 DNA follows: TGTGCCAGCAGCACTAGCGGGATTAGCGATGAGCAGTTCTTC. The V and J genes are TRBV12-3 or TRBV12-4 and TRBJ2-1; 10 bases match TRBD2. V gave up 6 bases and J gave up 8 bases; unmatched junction bases: 7. The CDR3 length is 14 residues.

This clonotype was seen a handful of times. V and J are TRBV12-3 or TRBV12-4 and TRBJ2-1, with D unresolved. V was shortened by 0 bases and J by 0 bases, with 6 bases between the two germline ends. The CDR3 totals 15 residues. Written as DNA, the CDR3 is TGTGCCAGCAGTTTAGCGGTCTACTCCTACAATGAGCAGTTCTTC. It codes for CASSLAVYSYNEQFF.

V gene TRBV5-5 combines with J gene TRBJ1-5, with TRBD1 as a possible D gene (5 bases). Trimming removed 1 base at V and 4 bases at J, with 9 bases between. The CDR3 length is 14 residues. Germline assignment: CDR1 SGHKS and CDR2 YYEKEE (reference sequence). CDR3 coding DNA: TGTGCCAGCAGCTTGATCCCAGGGAATCAGCCCCAGCATTTT. Protein: CASSLIPGNQPQHF. Drawing the rest from reference TRBV5-5 and TRBJ1-5, the complete variable domain is DAGVTQSPTHLIKTRGQQVTLRCSPISGHKSVSWYQQVLGQGPQFIFQYYEKEERGRGNFPDRFSARQFPNYSSELNVNALLLGDSALYLCASSLIPGNQPQHFGDGTRLSIL.

At least ten counts were recorded for this clonotype. The rearrangement uses TRBV18 and TRBJ1-1, with TRBD1 matching 7 bases. The CDR3 loop spans 15 amino acids. V lost 4 bases, J lost 0 bases, and 5 bases stayed unmatched. Germline V gene data show CDR1 as KGHSH and CDR2 as LQKENI. The CDR3 DNA reads as TGTGCCAGCTCACACATACAGGGGCTGAACACTGAAGCTTTCTTT. It is translated as CASSHIQGLNTEAFF.

This clonotype was seen many times. The chain uses TRBV11-2 and TRBJ2-1; 9 bases line up with TRBD2. Per the germline V gene, CDR1 is SGHAT and CDR2 is FQNNGV. CDR3 length: 15 residues. Trimming took 2 bases from V and 4 from J; bases not matched to a gene: 3. The CDR3 nucleotides are TGTGCCAGCAGCTTACTAGCGGGACTTTACAATGAGCAGTTCTTC. It specifies CASSLLAGLYNEQFF.

The rearrangement joins TRBV20-1 to TRBJ2-7; D perhaps matches TRBD2 (6 bases). V was pared by 6 bases and J by 4 bases, with 16 bases between. The CDR3 extends over 13 amino acids. The germline CDR1 and CDR2 sequences are DFQATT and SNEGSKA (reference sequence). CDR3 loop: CSAGPGDRYEQYF. CDR3 sequence (DNA): TGCAGTGCCGGACCGGGAGACCGGTACGAGCAGTACTTC.

This clonotype turned up a few times. The chain couples TRBV5-1 to TRBJ1-1; tentative D call: TRBD1 (6 bases). The length of the CDR3 is 16 residues. The V end was cut by 0 bases, the J end by 1 base, with 13 bases between. Germline values: CDR1 SGHRS, CDR2 YFSETQ. This chain's CDR3 is CASSLVMGGSNTEAFF. CDR3 DNA sequence: TGCGCCAGCAGCTTGGTAATGGGGGGCTCGAACACTGAAGCTTTCTTT.

The J gene is TRBJ2-7, the V gene TRBV6-5; a weak D match, TRBD1 (5 bases). Germline assignment: CDR1 MNHEY and CDR2 SVGAGI. The CDR3 is 15 amino acids. The V end lost 2 bases, the J end lost 0 bases, and 11 bases lay between the germline ends. The CDR3 is CASSYHAGNSYEQYF. CDR3 in DNA: TGTGCCAGCAGTTACCACGCAGGGAACTCCTACGAGCAGTACTTC.

The V gene is TRBV6-5, the J gene TRBJ1-1; weak D call: TRBD1 (6 bases). Trimming left V 3 bases short and J 0 bases short, with 11 bases between. The CDR3 runs to 15 residues. Germline-derived CDR1 and CDR2 are MNHEY and SVGAGI. The CDR3: CASSYAQGLNTEAFF. Written as DNA, the CDR3 is TGTGCCAGCAGTTATGCGCAGGGGTTGAACACTGAAGCTTTCTTT.

The chain couples TRBV28 to TRBJ1-1, with 7 bases that match TRBD1. CDR1 is MDHEN, CDR2 SYDVKM, per germline. The V and J ends lost 5 bases and 3 bases, in that order; junction bases with no gene match: 6. The CDR3 covers 14 residues. The CDR3 nucleotides are TGTGCCAGCAGTACCCCCGACAGGGACACTGAAGCTTTCTTT. It yields the protein CASSTPDRDTEAFF.

This clonotype was recorded many times. This rearrangement joins TRBV7-8 to TRBJ1-5, with TRBD1 matching 10 bases. CDR3 length equals 15 residues. V trimming: 4 bases; J trimming: 7 bases; junction bases outside the gene matches: 7. CDR1 and CDR2 from the germline V gene are SGHVS and FQNEAQ. CDR3 sequence reads: CASSSGQGSGQPQHF. DNA for the CDR3: TGTGCCAGCAGCTCGGGACAGGGGAGTGGCCAGCCCCAGCATTTT. Combining the CDR3 with reference TRBV7-8 and TRBJ1-5 gives the whole variable domain GAGVSQSPRYKVAKRGQDVALRCDPISGHVSLFWYQQALGQGPEFLTYFQNEAQLDKSGLPSDRFFAERPEGSVSTLKIQRTQQEDSAVYLCASSSGQGSGQPQHFGDGTRLSIL.

The J gene is TRBJ1-1, the V gene TRBV30; 8 nucleotides match TRBD1. CDR3 length equals 13 residues. Germline loops: CDR1 GTSNPN, CDR2 SVGIG (reference sequence). Germline trimming cut 6 bases from V and 6 bases from J; bases unmatched to any gene: 9. CDR3 DNA: TGTGCCTGCTTGACAGGGGAAGGCGCTGAAGCTTTCTTT. Its protein is CACLTGEGAEAFF.

At least ten counts were recorded for this clonotype. The rearrangement joins TRBV6-1 to TRBJ1-2, with unresolved D. The germline CDR1 and CDR2 sequences are MNHNS and SASEGT. Trimming took 1 base from V and 8 from J, leaving 11 bases between them. The CDR3 has 13 residues. CDR3 residues: CASSEGWFRGYTF. CDR3 DNA: TGTGCCAGCAGTGAAGGTTGGTTCCGCGGCTACACCTTC.